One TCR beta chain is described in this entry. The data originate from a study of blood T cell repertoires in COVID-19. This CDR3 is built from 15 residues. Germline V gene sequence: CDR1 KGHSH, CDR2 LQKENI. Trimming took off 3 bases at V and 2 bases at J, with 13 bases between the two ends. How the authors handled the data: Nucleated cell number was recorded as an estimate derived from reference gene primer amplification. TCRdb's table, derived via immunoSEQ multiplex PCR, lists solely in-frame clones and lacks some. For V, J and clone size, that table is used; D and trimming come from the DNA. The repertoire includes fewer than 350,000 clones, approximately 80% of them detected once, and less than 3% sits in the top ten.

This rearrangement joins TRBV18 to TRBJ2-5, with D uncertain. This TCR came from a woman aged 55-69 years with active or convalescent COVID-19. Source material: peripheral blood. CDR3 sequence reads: CASSPVLGVQETQYF. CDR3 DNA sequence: TGTGCCAGCTCACCGGTCCTAGGCGTTCAAGAGACCCAGTACTTC. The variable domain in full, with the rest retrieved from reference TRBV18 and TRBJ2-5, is NAGVMQNPRHLVRRRGQEARLRCSPMKGHSHVYWYRQLPEEGLKFMVYLQKENIIDESGMPKERFSAEFPKEGPSILRIQQVVRGDSAAYFCASSPVLGVQETQYFGPGTRLLVL.